This is a list of T cell receptor beta chains from one sample in a study of T cell changes during pregnancy in multiple sclerosis. Sequenced by immunoSEQ multiplex PCR; TCRdb stores in-frame clones only, minus some. The sample comprises about 50,000 clones, 92% of which are singletons, and 0.35% to 0.45% rests with the top ten. The starting material was CD4+ T cells from peripheral blood mononuclear cells, obtained after pregnancy. The source of these receptors is a female donor with multiple sclerosis, enrolled in a pregnancy study. Each CDR3 is given with its conserved first and last residue.

j_call: TRBJ1-3; v_call: TRBV7-6; cdr3_aa: CASSLESHGGNTIYF
j_call: TRBJ2-7; v_call: TRBV10-3; cdr3_aa: CAISGEQTGEQYF
j_call: TRBJ2-2; v_call: TRBV7-3; cdr3_aa: CASSLKSRAGGLNTGELFF
j_call: TRBJ2-3; v_call: TRBV5-4; cdr3_aa: CASSLDEARGAQYF
j_call: TRBJ1-5; v_call: TRBV30; cdr3_aa: CAWSRRGHQPQHF
j_call: TRBJ2-5; v_call: TRBV9; cdr3_aa: CASSGGLAEGQETQYF
j_call: TRBJ1-1; v_call: TRBV12-1; cdr3_aa: CASSFRGQKKAFF
j_call: TRBJ2-7; v_call: TRBV6-1; cdr3_aa: CASSTGSYEQYF
j_call: TRBJ2-2; v_call: TRBV7-9; cdr3_aa: CASSLKLAGGGELFF
j_call: TRBJ1-4; v_call: TRBV6-1; cdr3_aa: CASSEAGQGLDEKLFF
j_call: TRBJ1-2; v_call: TRBV4-2; cdr3_aa: CASSQDWQGGVYGYTF
j_call: TRBJ2-1; v_call: TRBV9; cdr3_aa: CASSVATLGSGRRYEQFF
j_call: TRBJ1-4; v_call: TRBV28; cdr3_aa: CATWNRVEKLFF
j_call: TRBJ1-1; v_call: TRBV5-1; cdr3_aa: CASSLERTGFTEAFF
j_call: TRBJ2-1; v_call: TRBV11-1; cdr3_aa: CASSLPGRNEQFF
j_call: TRBJ1-1; v_call: TRBV9; cdr3_aa: CASSDRQGSSSEAFF
j_call: TRBJ2-1; v_call: TRBV2; cdr3_aa: CASTAGDYNEQFF
j_call: TRBJ1-3; v_call: TRBV4-2; cdr3_aa: CASSQVAGRPLSGNTIYF
j_call: TRBJ2-7; v_call: TRBV10-3; cdr3_aa: CAISEWDRVGEQYF
j_call: TRBJ2-7; v_call: TRBV14; cdr3_aa: CASSVLAGAYGEQYF
j_call: TRBJ2-1; v_call: TRBV28; cdr3_aa: CASSHSGIGLNEQFF
j_call: TRBJ2-2; v_call: TRBV25-1; cdr3_aa: CASSGHGGWRTGELFF
j_call: TRBJ2-7; v_call: TRBV10-3; cdr3_aa: CAISAGDPLYEQYF
j_call: TRBJ2-1; v_call: TRBV7-9; cdr3_aa: CASSPPGTGSSYNEQFF
j_call: TRBJ2-7; v_call: TRBV5-1; cdr3_aa: CASSLQATSYEQYF
j_call: TRBJ1-3; v_call: TRBV30; cdr3_aa: CAWTKTFSGNTIYF
j_call: TRBJ2-6; v_call: TRBV28; cdr3_aa: CASSFSFVGHSGANVLTF
j_call: TRBJ2-1; v_call: TRBV5-1; cdr3_aa: CASKRTGGPPYNEQFF
j_call: TRBJ1-2; v_call: TRBV28; cdr3_aa: CASSFEFLNYGYTF
j_call: TRBJ2-7; v_call: TRBV30; cdr3_aa: CAWRRWGGGSYEQYF